These T cell receptor beta chains were read from a single sample in a study of response to subunit inactivated influenza vaccine. TCRdb re-called the RT-PCR reads through MiXCR, storing one row per CDR3 protein. The top ten hold around 12% of the sample, which has a few hundred thousand distinct CDR3 sequences, roughly 7.6% seen once. The sequenced sample was PBMCs from blood, obtained about 24 months after vaccination. These receptors originate from a man aged 50-75 years who received an inactivated influenza vaccine. CDR3s include the opening cysteine and the closing phenylalanine or tryptophan. The D gene is left open where the match is weak. Clone size, where shown, is once, few, many, or a class for clones that have expanded.

. | TRBJ2-7 | TRBV10-1 | TRBD1 | CASSLTGNRPTYEQYF | TGCGCCAGCAGTTTGACAGGGAATCGACCCACCTACGAGCAGTACTTC
few | TRBJ2-5 | TRBV2 | . | CASRQNQETQYF | TGTGCCAGCAGACAGAACCAAGAGACCCAGTACTTC
. | TRBJ2-1 | TRBV7-2 | TRBD2 | CASSLLDLCGRETLSSYNEQFF | TGTGCCAGCAGCTTATTGGACCTCTGTGGGCGGGAGACACTGAGCTCCTACAATGAGCAGTTCTTC
few | TRBJ2-1 | TRBV12-3/TRBV12-4 | TRBD2 | CASSKNGLAGANGDEQFF | TGTGCCAGCAGCAAAAATGGACTAGCGGGAGCTAATGGGGATGAGCAGTTCTTC
. | TRBJ1-1 | TRBV7-8 | . | CASSSTGRAFF | TGTGCCAGCAGCTCCACGGGGAGAGCTTTCTTT
few | TRBJ2-7 | TRBV5-6 | . | CASSLGQDAYEQYF | TGTGCCAGCAGCTTGGGGCAGGATGCCTACGAGCAGTACTTC
many | TRBJ1-4 | TRBV4-3 | TRBD1 | CASSPGRDRAEKLFF | TGCGCCAGCAGCCCCGGGCGGGACAGGGCTGAAAAACTGTTTTTT
few | TRBJ1-2 | TRBV5-1 | . | CASSRGGTANYGYTF | TGCGCCAGCAGCCGTGGGGGAACGGCTAACTATGGCTACACCTTC
few | TRBJ2-3 | TRBV20-1 | TRBD1 | CSASDRGTTDTQYF | TGCAGTGCTAGCGACAGGGGAACAACAGATACGCAGTATTTT
many | TRBJ1-2 | TRBV5-1 | . | CASSHIGQGYGYTF | TGCGCCAGCAGCCATATAGGACAAGGCTATGGCTACACCTTC
few | TRBJ2-7 | TRBV20-1 | . | CSATLPTSNSEQYF | TGCAGTGCTACTTTACCGACTAGTAATTCCGAGCAGTACTTC
few | TRBJ1-4 | TRBV7-9 | . | CASSNRQDNYEKLFF | TGTGCCAGCAGCAACCGACAGGACAATTATGAAAAACTGTTTTTT
many | TRBJ2-7 | TRBV23-1 | . | CASSHATGTRIPYEQYF | TGCGCCAGCAGTCATGCCACCGGGACAAGAATACCCTACGAGCAGTACTTC
many | TRBJ2-7 | TRBV20-1 | TRBD2 | CSARGLAGVSEQYF | TGCAGTGCTAGGGGACTAGCGGGAGTATCCGAGCAGTACTTC
few | TRBJ1-2 | TRBV12-3/TRBV12-4 | TRBD1 | CASSFRTGGDNGYTF | TGTGCCAGCAGTTTCCGGACAGGGGGTGACAATGGCTACACCTTC
. | TRBJ2-2 | TRBV14 | TRBD2 | CASSPHLIASRRWEGLDTGELFF | TGTGCCAGCAGCCCCCATTTAATAGCCTCAAGACGGTGGGAGGGATTGGACACCGGGGAGCTGTTTTTT